The clone carrying this TCR beta chain appeared a single time. What it recognizes is unknown. The data stem from a study of Ad26.COV2.S vaccination and SARS-CoV-2 variants. The wider study: The Ad26.COV2.S arm of the COV1001 trial was where the donor was placed.

V lost 3 bases to trimming and J lost 5 bases, with 14 bases between them. The CDR3 contains 13 residues. Per the germline V gene, CDR1 is DFQATT and CDR2 is SNEGSKA (reference sequence). TCRdb keeps only in-frame clones here, not all; method: immunoSEQ multiplex PCR. The sample yields 350,000 to 500,000 clones, about nine tenths seen once. Study-level points and caveats: Vaccinated individuals (as opposed to placebo recipients) had higher spike-specific TCR breadth.

Treatment described: some 19 received Ad26.COV2.S at low or high dose, single or two shots; roughly five received placebo; per-sample allocation not given. The samples date from day 63 after the first vaccine or placebo injection. An adult donor aged 18-55 years was enrolled in Boston. Its platform was an Ad26 vector, and its expressed antigen was Wuhan-strain SARS-CoV-2 spike. The chain joins TRBV20-1 to TRBJ2-7; D possibly corresponds to TRBD1 (5 bases). The receptor comes from a person between 18 and 59 years old who received the Ad26.COV2.S COVID-19 vaccine or a placebo. Sample: peripheral blood, taken in a trial of Ad26.COV2.S vaccine versus placebo. This CDR3 is CSASQGIGDEQYF. For the CDR3, the DNA is TGCAGTGCTAGTCAGGGCATCGGCGACGAGCAGTACTTC.